This entry describes one T cell receptor beta chain. Its target is unknown. Germline V gene sequence: CDR1 LGHNA, CDR2 YNFKEQ. The V segment lost 0 bases and the J segment 5 bases; nucleotides outside the gene matches: 11. This CDR3 contains 18 residues. Researchers ran the PCR with 60 Vbeta and 13 Jbeta primers. Sequencing used immunoSEQ multiplex PCR; TCRdb keeps in-frame clones, though not all of them. The sample has 140,000 to 150,000 clones, approximately 9% seen once. This sample was included in a study of cytomegalovirus exposure and HLA in healthy donors. Study-wide background: Prior work identified 120 million or so unique TCR beta sequences in some 200 million T cells.

Study findings and constraints: The authors enumerated around 150 TCR beta chains as linked to cytomegalovirus. Apparent HLA restriction characterized most CMV-associated TCR beta chains in a later analysis.

The TCR comes from a male donor in good health and CMV-seronegative. Sequenced: PBMCs. This rearrangement joins TRBV4-2 to TRBJ2-2; TRBD2 aligns across 8 bases. The CDR3 region has the DNA TGTGCCAGCAGCCAAGATCAACTAGCGGCGGGTGAAACCGGGGAGCTGTTTTTT. Protein sequence: CASSQDQLAAGETGELFF.